This T cell receptor beta chain was captured in a study of cytomegalovirus exposure and HLA in healthy donors. The wider study: Early released data comprised 80 million to 100 million unique TCRs from HLA-typed donors.

As concerns this clone: The target antigen is unknown.

The CDR3 covers 15 residues. The ends lost 3 bases at V and 7 bases at J; junction bases unmatched: 8. Germline V gives CDR1 SGHTA, CDR2 FQGNSA. It was with 60 Vbeta and 13 Jbeta primers that the PCR ran. Method: immunoSEQ multiplex PCR; TCRdb's copy keeps in-frame clones and lacks some. Among 100,000 to 150,000 clones listed, about 68% were seen once. The study's findings and limits: Later on, an analysis showed TCR association rates differing by HLA locus, with DRB1 the most and HLA-C the fewest.

This rearrangement joins TRBV7-2 to TRBJ2-5; 10 bases align to TRBD2. The specimen was PBMCs. The source of this sequence is a woman between 45 and 65 years old in good health and CMV-seropositive. The CDR3 DNA is TGTGCCAGCAGCTTGGGACTAGCGAGGGGGGGGACCCAGTACTTC. Amino acid sequence: CASSLGLARGGTQYF.